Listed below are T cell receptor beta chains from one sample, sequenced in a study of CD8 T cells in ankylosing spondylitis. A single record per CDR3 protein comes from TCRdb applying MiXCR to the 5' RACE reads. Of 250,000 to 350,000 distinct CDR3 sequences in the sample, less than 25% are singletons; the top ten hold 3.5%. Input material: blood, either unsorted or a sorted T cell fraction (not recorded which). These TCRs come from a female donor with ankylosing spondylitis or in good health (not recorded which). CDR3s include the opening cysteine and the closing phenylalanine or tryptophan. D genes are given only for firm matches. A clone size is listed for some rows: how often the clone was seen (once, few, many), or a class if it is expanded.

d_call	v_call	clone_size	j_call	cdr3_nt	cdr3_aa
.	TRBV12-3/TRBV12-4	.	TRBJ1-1	TGTGCCAGCAGTGAAGTATTATGGAACACTGAAGCTTTCTTT	CASSEVLWNTEAFF
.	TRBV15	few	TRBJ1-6	TGTGCCACCAGCAGGGCTAATTCACCCCTCCACTTT	CATSRANSPLHF
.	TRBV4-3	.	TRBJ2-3	TGCGCCAGCAGCCACATAAACCGAGATACGCAGTATTTT	CASSHINRDTQYF
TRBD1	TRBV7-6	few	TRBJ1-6	TGTGCCAGCAGCACCCGACAGGGGATTAATTCACCCCTCCACTTT	CASSTRQGINSPLHF
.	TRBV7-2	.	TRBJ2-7	TGTGCCAGCAGCTCCCCAGGTGTGCCCTTAGGGGAGCAGTACTTC	CASSSPGVPLGEQYF
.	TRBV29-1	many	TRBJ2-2	TGCAGCGTTGCGGTGGGGGCGAACACCGGGGAGCTGTTTTTT	CSVAVGANTGELFF
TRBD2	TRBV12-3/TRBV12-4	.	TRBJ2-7	TGTGCCAGCAGGGAAATAGCGGGAGCAGGGGAGCAGTACTTC	CASREIAGAGEQYF
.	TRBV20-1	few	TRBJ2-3	TGCAGTGCCCCTTGGGGAAGTGCAGATACGCAGTATTTT	CSAPWGSADTQYF
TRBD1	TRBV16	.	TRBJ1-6	TGTGCCAGCAGCCGTGACAGGGATTCACCCCTCCACTTT	CASSRDRDSPLHF
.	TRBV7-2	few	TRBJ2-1	TGTGCCAGCAGCTGGTCAACAGGGGACTACTACAATGAGCAGTTCTTC	CASSWSTGDYYNEQFF